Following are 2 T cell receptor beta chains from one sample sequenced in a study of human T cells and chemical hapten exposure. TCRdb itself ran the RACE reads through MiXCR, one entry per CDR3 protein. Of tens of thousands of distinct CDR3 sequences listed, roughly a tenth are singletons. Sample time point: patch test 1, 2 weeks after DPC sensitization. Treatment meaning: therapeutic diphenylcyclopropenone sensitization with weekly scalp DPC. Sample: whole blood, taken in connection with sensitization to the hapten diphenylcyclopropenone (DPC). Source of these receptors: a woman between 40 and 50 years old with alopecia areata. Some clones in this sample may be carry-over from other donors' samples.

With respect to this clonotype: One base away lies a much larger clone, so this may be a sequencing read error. Written as DNA, the CDR3 is TGTGTCAGCAGCCCCCAAGGTTACAATGAGCAGTTCTTC. This gives the protein CVSSPQGYNEQFF. The chain has TRBV7-8 and TRBJ2-1; the D is unclear. The CDR3 is 13 residues long. Per germline, CDR1 SGHVS and CDR2 FQNEAQ.

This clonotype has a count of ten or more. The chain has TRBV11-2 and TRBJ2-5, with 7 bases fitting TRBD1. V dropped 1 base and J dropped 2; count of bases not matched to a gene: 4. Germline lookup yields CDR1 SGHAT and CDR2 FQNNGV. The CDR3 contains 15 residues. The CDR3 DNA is TGTGCCAGCAGCTTAGCCGGGACAGCTCAAGAGACCCAGTACTTC. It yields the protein CASSLAGTAQETQYF. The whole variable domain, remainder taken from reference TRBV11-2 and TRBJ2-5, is EAGVAQSPRYKIIEKRQSVAFWCNPISGHATLYWYQQILGQGPKLLIQFQNNGVVDDSQLPKDRFSAERLKGVDSTLKIQPAKLEDSAVYLCASSLAGTAQETQYFGPGTRLLVL.